This is a list of T cell receptor beta chains from one sample in a study of spatial heterogeneity in lung cancer. TCRdb re-called the 5' RACE reads with MiXCR, one entry per CDR3 protein. The data contain thousands of distinct CDR3 sequences, approximately 14% of them singletons. Sequenced here: lung tumor tissue, sampled at surgery. These receptors were obtained from a male donor with early-stage non-small cell lung cancer. Each CDR3 is given with its conserved first and last residue. A D gene is named only where the DNA matches it firmly.

V gene	J gene	D gene	CDR3 protein
TRBV12-5	TRBJ1-6	NA	CASGLSGAGNSPLHF
TRBV11-2	TRBJ2-1	TRBD2	CASTHKAGGTGNEQFF
TRBV10-3	TRBJ2-7	NA	CAIRASDRHEQYF
TRBV12-3/TRBV12-4	TRBJ2-2	NA	CASTLSGRTAGELFF
TRBV20-1	TRBJ1-5	NA	CSARDSQGQDGPQHF
TRBV13	TRBJ2-1	NA	CASSCPWAYNEQFF
TRBV3-1	TRBJ2-1	TRBD2	CASSQDRGAYNEQFF
TRBV18	TRBJ1-3	NA	CASSPGDQGNTIYF
TRBV20-1	TRBJ1-2	NA	CSASPGIYGYTF
TRBV18	TRBJ2-1	TRBD2	CASSPWAGGNEQFF
TRBV3-1	TRBJ1-1	NA	CASSQDPWGLGPNTEAFF
TRBV5-1	TRBJ1-1	NA	CASSPGTFGTEAFF
TRBV12-3/TRBV12-4	TRBJ2-3	NA	CASRKRGASTDTQYF
TRBV20-1	TRBJ1-1	NA	CSARLAVRGLDTEAFF
TRBV7-9	TRBJ1-6	NA	CASSLKGHNSPLHF
TRBV25-1	TRBJ1-2	TRBD1	CASSEWTGEVYGYTF
TRBV3-1	TRBJ2-3	NA	CASSPRLVADTQYF
TRBV10-3	TRBJ2-3	TRBD1	CAISIQGASDTQYF
TRBV2	TRBJ2-1	NA	CASSEWGDGYNEQFF
TRBV2	TRBJ2-5	TRBD2	CASGSGGGGETQYF
TRBV7-9	TRBJ2-5	NA	CASSLGAVQETQYF
TRBV14	TRBJ2-1	NA	CASSQDYRYEQFF
TRBV9	TRBJ2-3	NA	CASSVEGGVTDTQYF
TRBV28	TRBJ1-2	NA	CASSPPGYYGYTF
TRBV15	TRBJ1-2	NA	CATSDPQRGLNGYTF
TRBV30	TRBJ1-4	NA	CAWSTGRGNEKLFF
TRBV20-1	TRBJ1-1	TRBD1	CSARTGVNTEAFF
TRBV28	TRBJ1-1	NA	CASSSIGTGNTEAFF
TRBV24-1	TRBJ2-7	TRBD2	CATSDSRTSAFYEQYF
TRBV28	TRBJ2-5	NA	CASSPSPLETQYF
TRBV7-2	TRBJ1-1	NA	CASSLEPVTEAFF
TRBV5-6	TRBJ1-5	NA	CASSLTGLGNQPQHF
TRBV20-1	TRBJ2-1	TRBD2	CSASGGPRLAKEQFF
TRBV10-3	TRBJ2-7	NA	CAISESGGAEQYF
TRBV6-5	TRBJ2-1	NA	CAVLSSYNEQFF
TRBV28	TRBJ1-2	TRBD1	CASSSGQGGHYGYTF
TRBV20-1	TRBJ1-3	NA	CSARGGISGNTIYF
TRBV29-1	TRBJ2-3	TRBD1	CSVSASSRTGPTDTQYF
TRBV10-3	TRBJ2-3	NA	CAIGGSRSTDTQYF
TRBV29-1	TRBJ1-1	NA	CSGLWGEAFF
TRBV7-2	TRBJ2-1	NA	CASSSVDFAEQFF
TRBV7-9	TRBJ2-2	NA	CASSLRANTGELFF
TRBV28	TRBJ2-7	NA	CASSFNAEQYF
TRBV7-8	TRBJ2-1	NA	CASSPRDGSYNEQFF
TRBV2	TRBJ2-3	TRBD2	CASSLAGDRTDTQYF
TRBV27	TRBJ1-2	NA	CASSLSESGGDYGYTF
TRBV3-1	TRBJ2-1	NA	CASSTLIGTSYNEQFF
TRBV20-1	TRBJ2-7	TRBD1	CSARWGQGSYEQYF
TRBV7-2	TRBJ2-7	TRBD1	CASSSGTGDYEQYF
TRBV15	TRBJ1-2	TRBD1	CATSGTGTADYGYTF
TRBV28	TRBJ1-5	NA	CASTVTAYSNQPQHF
TRBV19	TRBJ2-2	TRBD2	CASKVVAGVNPGELFF
TRBV3-1	TRBJ1-2	TRBD1	CASSPTGGSNYGYTF